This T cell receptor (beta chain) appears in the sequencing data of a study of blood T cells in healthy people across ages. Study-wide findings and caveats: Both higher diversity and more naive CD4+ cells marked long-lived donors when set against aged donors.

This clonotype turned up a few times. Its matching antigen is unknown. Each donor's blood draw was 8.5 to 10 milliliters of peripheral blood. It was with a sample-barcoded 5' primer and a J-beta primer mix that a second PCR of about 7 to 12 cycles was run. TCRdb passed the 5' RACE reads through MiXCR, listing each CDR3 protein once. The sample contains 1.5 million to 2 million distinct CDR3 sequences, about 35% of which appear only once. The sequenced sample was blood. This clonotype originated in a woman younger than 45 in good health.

CDR3 in DNA: TGTGCCAGCAGCCCATCGGCTAGCGGGGTTCGCTCAGATACGCAGTATTTT. It encodes CASSPSASGVRSDTQYF. The J gene is TRBJ2-3, the V gene TRBV7-6, with 9 nucleotides matching TRBD2. V was clipped by 5 bases and J by 4 bases; unmatched bases: 13. CDR3 size: 17 residues. Looked up from germline, CDR1 is SGHVS and CDR2 is FNYEAQ.